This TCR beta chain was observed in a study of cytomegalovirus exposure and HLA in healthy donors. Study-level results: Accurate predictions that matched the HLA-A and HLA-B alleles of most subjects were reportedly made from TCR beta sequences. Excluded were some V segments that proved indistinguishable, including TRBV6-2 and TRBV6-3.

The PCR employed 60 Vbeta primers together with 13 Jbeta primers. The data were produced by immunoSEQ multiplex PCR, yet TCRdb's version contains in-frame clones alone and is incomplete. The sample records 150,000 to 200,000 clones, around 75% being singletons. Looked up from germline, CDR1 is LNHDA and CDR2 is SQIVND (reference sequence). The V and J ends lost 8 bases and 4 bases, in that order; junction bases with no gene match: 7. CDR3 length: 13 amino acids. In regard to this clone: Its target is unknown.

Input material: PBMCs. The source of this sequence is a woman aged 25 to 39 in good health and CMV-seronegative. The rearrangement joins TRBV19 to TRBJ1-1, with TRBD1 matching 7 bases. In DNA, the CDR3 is TGTGCCAGTGGCCAACAGGGGACCACTGAAGCTTTCTTT. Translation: CASGQQGTTEAFF. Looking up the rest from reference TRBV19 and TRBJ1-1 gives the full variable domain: DGGITQSPKYLFRKEGQNVTLSCEQNLNHDAMYWYRQDPGQGLRLIYYSQIVNDFQKGDIAEGYSVSREKKESFPLTVTSAQKNPTAFYLCASGQQGTTEAFFGQGTRLTVV.